The 25 T cell receptor beta chains below were found in one sample sequenced in a study of early T cells in non-severe SARS-CoV-2 infection. TCRdb reprocessed the 5' RACE reads via MiXCR and lists one record per CDR3 protein. The sample lists about 47,000 distinct CDR3 sequences, approximately 9.9% occurring once. Sequencing used whole blood. These receptor sequences come from an adult who was a healthcare worker with PCR-confirmed SARS-CoV-2 infection or an uninfected control (not recorded which).

Here the CDR3 reads CASSPDRAKYEQYF. The CDR3 region has the DNA TGTGCCAGCAGCCCGGACAGGGCGAAGTACGAGCAGTACTTC. The chain uses TRBV7-2 and TRBJ2-7; 8 nucleotides match TRBD1. The CDR3 is 14 residues long. Germline-derived CDR1 and CDR2 are SGHTA and FQGNSA. V was clipped by 5 bases and J by 4 bases; unmatched bases: 7. The entire variable domain, with the rest obtained from reference TRBV7-2 and TRBJ2-7, is as follows: GAGVSQSPSNKVTEKGKDVELRCDPISGHTALYWYRQSLGQGLEFLIYFQGNSAPDKSGLPSDRFSAERTGGSVSTLTIQRTQQEDSAVYLCASSPDRAKYEQYFGPGTRLTVT.

Concerning this clonotype: A much larger clone differs by one base, so this may be a read error. The chain couples TRBV7-3 to TRBJ1-1; D is unclear. Per the germline V gene, CDR1 is SGHTA and CDR2 is FQGTGA. This CDR3 spans 13 amino acids. The V end lost 4 bases, the J end lost 1 base, and 7 bases lay between the germline ends. CDR3 region: CASSSNRNTEAFF. The DNA of the CDR3 is TGTGCCAGCAGCTCGAATAGGAACACTGAAGCTTTCTTT.

This clonotype was observed at least ten times. The chain uses TRBV6-2 or TRBV6-3 and TRBJ1-2; 9 bases line up with TRBD1. Trimming removed 0 bases from V and 6 bases from J; junction bases left unmatched: 2. Germline V CDR1 and CDR2: MNHEY, SVGEGT. The CDR3 has 14 residues. This CDR3 reads CASSYSDRGDGYTF. CDR3 DNA sequence: TGTGCCAGCAGTTACTCGGACAGGGGCGATGGCTACACCTTC.

This clonotype occurred a few times. The V call is TRBV29-1, the J call TRBJ2-1, with D unresolved. This CDR3 spans 14 amino acids. Trimming left V 3 bases short and J 0 bases short, with 9 bases between. CDR1 is SQVTM and CDR2 is ANQGSEA in the germline V gene. The CDR3 sequence is CSVESPSSYNEQFF. The CDR3 DNA follows: TGCAGCGTTGAGAGCCCGAGCTCCTACAATGAGCAGTTCTTC.

This clonotype was observed a few times. The rearrangement links TRBV10-2 to TRBJ2-5, with D hard to call. The CDR3 has 14 residues. Trimming took 3 bases from V and 3 from J, leaving 11 bases between them. CDR1 WSHSY and CDR2 SAAADI come from the germline V gene. In DNA, the CDR3 is TGCGCCAGCAGTGAATTTTTGTTTGAAGAGACCCAGTACTTC. Protein: CASSEFLFEETQYF.

This clonotype was seen a few times. The chain is built from TRBV28 and TRBJ1-6; the match to TRBD1 covers 8 bases. CDR1 is MDHEN, CDR2 SYDVKM, per germline. J gave up 3 bases and V 6 bases, and 4 bases lay outside the gene matches. The CDR3 is 15 amino acids. In DNA, the CDR3 is TGTGCCAGCAGCGGGGGGACAGGCTATAATTCACCCCTCCACTTT. The encoded protein is CASSGGTGYNSPLHF.

The chain uses TRBV5-5 and TRBJ2-7; weak D call: TRBD1 (6 bases). Germline values: CDR1 SGHKS, CDR2 YYEKEE (reference sequence). The CDR3 covers 16 residues. V was clipped by 2 bases and J by 4 bases, with 19 bases between them. For the CDR3, the DNA is TGTGCCAGCAGCTTAACTAGGGACACCTCTTCTTACGAGCAGTACTTC. It encodes CASSLTRDTSSYEQYF. Drawing the rest from reference TRBV5-5 and TRBJ2-7, the complete variable domain is DAGVTQSPTHLIKTRGQQVTLRCSPISGHKSVSWYQQVLGQGPQFIFQYYEKEERGRGNFPDRFSARQFPNYSSELNVNALLLGDSALYLCASSLTRDTSSYEQYFGPGTRLTVT.

Worth noting for this clonotype: This clone may be a read error of a much larger clone one base away. The chain joins TRBV12-3 or TRBV12-4 to TRBJ2-2, with D tentatively TRBD2 (5 bases). The CDR3 is 12 residues long. The CDR3 protein is CACSGYTGELFF. The CDR3 DNA reads TGTGCCTGCAGCGGTTACACCGGGGAGCTGTTTTTT.

This rearrangement joins TRBV3-1 to TRBJ2-7; D unresolved. Between the trimmed V and J ends, which lost 4 bases and 6 bases, there was a span of 10 bases. Germline V lookup: CDR1 LGHDT, CDR2 YNNKEL (reference sequence). The length of the CDR3 is 12 residues. This CDR3 reads CASSLRISEQYF. The CDR3 nucleotides are TGTGCCAGCAGCCTTAGGATCTCCGAGCAGTACTTC.

This clonotype has only a few counts. This chain links TRBV29-1 with TRBJ2-1; D unclear. This CDR3 has 12 amino acids. The germline CDR1 and CDR2 sequences are SQVTM and ANQGSEA. The V end was cut by 5 bases, the J end by 1 base, with 6 bases between. CDR3 sequence (DNA): TGCAGCGTTATCGAGTCCTACAATGAGCAGTTCTTC. Translation: CSVIESYNEQFF.

This clonotype was recorded a few times. The rearrangement joins TRBV11-2 to TRBJ2-1; 9 nucleotides align to TRBD1. V lost 5 bases, J lost 6 bases, and 11 bases stayed unmatched. The CDR3 is 16 residues long. Germline V gene data show CDR1 as SGHAT and CDR2 as FQNNGV. The CDR3 loop reads CASSRTAGTGTNEQFF. The CDR3 DNA sequence: TGTGCCAGCAGCCGTACGGCCGGGACAGGGACCAATGAGCAGTTCTTC.

This clonotype appeared a few times. V and J are TRBV6-6 and TRBJ1-2, with D uncertain. The CDR3 extends over 10 amino acids. The V end lost 9 bases, the J end lost 6 bases, and 8 bases lay between the germline ends. Germline CDR1 MNHNY, CDR2 SVGAGI (reference sequence). CDR3 nucleotide sequence: TGTGCCAGTGGGATTGATGGCTACACCTTC. It codes for CASGIDGYTF.

This clonotype was observed many times. This chain connects TRBV6-1 to TRBJ1-2; D ambiguous. CDR1 is MNHNS and CDR2 is SASEGT in the germline V gene. Trimming cost V 8 bases and J 3 bases, with 7 bases left between them. The CDR3 consists of 11 residues. CDR3 in amino acids: CASGVDYGYTF. CDR3 sequence (DNA): TGTGCCAGCGGGGTCGACTATGGCTACACCTTC.

The chain couples TRBV6-1 to TRBJ2-3; 7 nucleotides line up with TRBD1. The CDR3 spans 13 residues. From germline, CDR1 is MNHNS and CDR2 SASEGT. The trim removed 6 bases at V and 0 bases at J, leaving 0 bases unmatched. The CDR3 bases are TGTGCCAGCAGGACAGGGAGCACAGATACGCAGTATTTT. Its translation: CASRTGSTDTQYF.

This clonotype was found a few times. This sequence joins TRBV18 and TRBJ1-1; D gene ambiguous. V was cut by 3 bases and J by 4 bases, with 9 bases left in between. The CDR3 sequence is 13 residues long. Germline V gene sequence: CDR1 KGHSH, CDR2 LQKENI. The CDR3 DNA reads TGTGCCAGCTCACCTGCGGCGTCCACTGAAGCTTTCTTT. Protein product: CASSPAASTEAFF.

This clonotype was found many times. This chain connects TRBV10-3 to TRBJ1-2; no definite D call. The CDR3 runs 13 residues. Germline V gene data show CDR1 as ENHRY and CDR2 as SYGVKD. The V end was cut by 0 bases, the J end by 8 bases, with 10 bases between. The CDR3 protein is CAISESGEGGYTF. CDR3 nucleotides: TGTGCCATCAGTGAGTCGGGTGAGGGAGGCTACACCTTC.

The chain has TRBV10-3 and TRBJ2-7; TRBD2 matches at 13 bases. Germline CDR1 reads ENHRY; CDR2 reads SYGVKD. Trimming took 6 bases from V and 3 from J; bases not matched to a gene: 8. CDR3 length: 16 residues. CDR3 sequence: CAISSAGTSGNYEQYF. The CDR3 DNA follows: TGTGCCATCAGCTCAGCCGGGACTAGCGGGAACTACGAGCAGTACTTC.

The rearrangement joins TRBV11-2 to TRBJ2-1; no reliable D call. CDR1 SGHAT and CDR2 FQNNGV come from the germline V gene. This CDR3 region has 13 residues. V dropped 3 bases and J dropped 4 bases, with 7 bases sitting between them. The CDR3 DNA is TGTGCCAGCAGCTTTTATTCTTACAATGAGCAGTTCTTC. Protein: CASSFYSYNEQFF.

The table lists this clonotype with many counts. The chain links TRBV15 to TRBJ2-2; no reliable D call. The CDR3 runs 15 residues. V was clipped by 2 bases and J by 8 bases, with 15 bases between them. Germline V gene lookup returns CDR1 LNHNV and CDR2 YYDKDF (reference sequence). CDR3 bases: TGTGCCACCAGCAGACAAGCTTCGGATGCGGGGGAGCTGTTTTTT. Amino acid sequence: CATSRQASDAGELFF.

On this clonotype: With a much larger clone just one base away, this may be a read error. The J gene is TRBJ2-7, the V gene TRBV20-1, with D tentatively TRBD1 (6 bases). Trimming shortened V by 4 bases and J by 6 bases, and 19 bases separated the two germline ends. The V gene's germline CDR1 is DFQATT and CDR2 SNEGSKA (reference sequence). This CDR3 contains 14 residues. The CDR3 loop reads CSATEPPQGSEQYF. DNA of the CDR3: TGCAGTGCTACCGAGCCGCCACAGGGAAGCGAGCAGTACTTC.

At least ten counts were recorded for this clonotype. The V gene is TRBV7-9, the J gene TRBJ1-4; 7 bases are a match to TRBD1. With V trimmed by 5 bases and J by 7 bases, 10 bases remained unmatched. The CDR3 consists of 15 residues. CDR1 and CDR2 from the germline V gene are SEHNR and FQNEAQ (reference sequence). The CDR3 DNA sequence: TGTGCCAGCAGCGCTACCAGGACAGGAGGTGAAAAACTGTTTTTT. Amino acids: CASSATRTGGEKLFF.

The chain combines TRBV4-3 with TRBJ2-3; TRBD2 matches 8 bases. The CDR3 length is 17 residues. Trimming at V came to 2 bases and at J to 10 bases, leaving 17 bases not matched to a gene. The germline CDR1 and CDR2 sequences are LGHNA and YSLEER. The chain's CDR3 is CASSQRNLAGSTHAQYF. For the CDR3, the DNA is TGCGCCAGCAGCCAACGAAATCTAGCGGGCTCTACCCACGCGCAGTATTTT.

This clonotype was seen at least ten times. V is TRBV4-1 and J is TRBJ1-2; D gene unclear. The V end was cut by 0 bases, the J end by 2 bases, with 10 bases between. The CDR3 is 15 residues long. Germline V CDR1 and CDR2: MGHRA, YSYEKL. CDR3 loop: CASSQDETPNYGYTF. The CDR3 coding sequence is TGCGCCAGCAGCCAAGATGAGACACCGAACTATGGCTACACCTTC.

In DNA, the CDR3 is TGTGCCAGCAGCCCCCAGACAGGGGATGAGCAGTTCTTC. It codes for CASSPQTGDEQFF. The J gene is TRBJ2-1, the V gene TRBV9, with 8 positions matching TRBD1. This CDR3 spans 13 amino acids. The germline V gene has CDR1 SGDLS and CDR2 YYNGEE. Trimming took 4 bases from V and 8 from J; bases not matched to a gene: 5.

The rearrangement uses TRBV6-6 and TRBJ1-4, with 12 bases aligning to TRBD1. This CDR3 has 16 residues. The germline V gene encodes CDR1 MNHNY and CDR2 SVGAGI (reference sequence). V dropped 4 bases and J dropped 12; count of bases not matched to a gene: 12. The CDR3 DNA sequence: TGTGCCAGCAGTTCTGGCGCGGGACAGGGGGCGAAGGAACTGTTTTTT. It encodes CASSSGAGQGAKELFF.